This TCR beta chain appears in the sequencing data of a study of breast tumors, draining lymph nodes, adjacent tissues (dated by TCRdb to the mid-2010s). Background for the entire study: TCR beta repertoires were compared across tumor, adjacent nontumor tissue and axillary lymph nodes obtained from breast cancer patients. The study aimed to assess the relationships and possible T-cell exchange between tumor, surrounding tissue and draining lymph node repertoires in human breast cancer. The paper's findings and limits, for the study overall: Tumors showed preferential V and J gene usage, and their T-cell repertoire diversity fell below that of lymph nodes yet above that of nontumor tissue. The similarity between tumor and nontumor tissue repertoires was significantly greater in luminal-like breast cancer than in basal-like breast cancer. The conclusion that tumor T cells originate in lymph nodes was framed as consistent with a hypothesis rather than directly demonstrated. The data were considered consistent with the idea that most tumor T cells come from the lymph node and then expand in tumor tissue.

Sequenced on an Illumina HiSeq 2000. Multiplex PCR amplification was used to build the TCR beta chain libraries. High-throughput sequencing was used to analyze the amplified TCR beta chain products. Using fastp at Q25 and MiXCR, TCRdb reprocessed the public reads and kept productive beta chains. Under each unique CDR3 protein, matching rows form one entry showing the most common genes and DNA. The sample table holds around 300,000 distinct CDR3 sequences, of which more than 30% were seen once. The ten largest clones capture 0.85% to 1.2% of the sample. About this clonotype: Its antigen is unknown. The germline gene is not matched at one end of the junction; a read error may be the cause.

Lymph node samples came from the axillary draining lymph nodes of breast cancer patients. The TCR originated in a female donor with breast cancer. Some clones in this sample may be carry-over from other donors' samples. The sequenced sample was axillary lymph node tissue.

CDR3 loop: CASSDGPFHNGQFF. The DNA sequence is given as TGCGCCAGCAGTGACGGGCCTTTTCACAATGGGCAGTTCTTC. This chain joins TRBV10-1 to TRBJ2-1; no D segment can be confidently identified. The CDR3 has 14 amino acids, counting the end cysteine and phenylalanine. CDR3 DNA is the only sequence kept; it has 42 bases, read in frame from the first base. The germline V gene (reference sequence) specifies WNHNN as CDR1 and SYGVQD as CDR2.